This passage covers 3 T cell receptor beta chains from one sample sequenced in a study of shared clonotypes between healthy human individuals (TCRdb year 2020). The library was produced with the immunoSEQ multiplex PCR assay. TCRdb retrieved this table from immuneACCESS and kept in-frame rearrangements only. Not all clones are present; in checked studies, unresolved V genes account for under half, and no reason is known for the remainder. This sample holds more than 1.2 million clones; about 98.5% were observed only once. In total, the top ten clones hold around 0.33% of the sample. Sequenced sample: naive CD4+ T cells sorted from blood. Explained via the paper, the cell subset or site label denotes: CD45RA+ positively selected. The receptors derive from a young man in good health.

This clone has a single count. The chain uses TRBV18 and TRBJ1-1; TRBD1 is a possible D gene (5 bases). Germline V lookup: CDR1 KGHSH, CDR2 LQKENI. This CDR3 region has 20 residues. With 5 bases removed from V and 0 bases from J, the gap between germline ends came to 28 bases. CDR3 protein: CASSLTSMTASTTLNTEAFF. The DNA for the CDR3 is TGTGCCAGCTCATTAACCTCAATGACAGCCAGTACCACTTTGAACACTGAAGCTTTCTTT.

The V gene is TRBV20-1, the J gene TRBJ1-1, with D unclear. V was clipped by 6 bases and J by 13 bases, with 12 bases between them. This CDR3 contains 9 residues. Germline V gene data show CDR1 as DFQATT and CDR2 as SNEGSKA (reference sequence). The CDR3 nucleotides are TGCAGTGCAGGTTCTTCGGGTTTCTTT. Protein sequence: CSAGSSGFF.

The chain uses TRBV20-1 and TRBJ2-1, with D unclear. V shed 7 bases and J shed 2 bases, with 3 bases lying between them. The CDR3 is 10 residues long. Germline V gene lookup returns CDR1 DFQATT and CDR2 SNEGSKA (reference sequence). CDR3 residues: CSGAYNEQFF. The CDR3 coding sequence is TGCAGTGGGGCCTACAATGAGCAGTTCTTC.